This T cell receptor beta chain was profiled in a study of cytomegalovirus exposure and HLA in healthy donors. Looking at the study overall: The 550 to 800 first-cohort repertoires and the 95 to 150 validation repertoires shared the same platform, a later analysis reported.

The CDR3 loop spans 13 amino acids. Trimming cost V 5 bases and J 3 bases; bases outside gene matches: 3. Germline V gene lookup returns CDR1 MDHEN and CDR2 SYDVKM. This clone was detected only once. The method was immunoSEQ multiplex PCR; TCRdb's version includes in-frame clones alone and lacks a portion of them. This table has 200,000 or so clones, over 75% appearing once. The sample comprised PBMCs. The sequence was collected from a woman aged 18-29 years in good health and CMV-seropositive. This chain links TRBV28 with TRBJ2-7; 8 nucleotides align to TRBD1. CDR3 bases: TGTGCCAGCAGTCAACAGGGGGTCTACGAGCAGTACTTC. Amino acids: CASSQQGVYEQYF. Full variable domain (missing parts from reference TRBV28 and TRBJ2-7): DVKVTQSSRYLVKRTGEKVFLECVQDMDHENMFWYRQDPGLGLRLIYFSYDVKMKEKGDIPEGYSVSREKKERFSLILESASTNQTSMYLCASSQQGVYEQYFGPGTRLTVT.